These T cell receptor beta chains were read from a single sample in a study of cytotoxic CD8 clonotypes in ibrutinib-treated CLL. Measured with immunoSEQ multiplex PCR; TCRdb has only the in-frame clones, and not every one. The sample has about 68,000 clones, approximately 71% seen once. This sample comprised PBMCs, obtained after 12 months of ibrutinib treatment. These receptors were taken from a human donor with chronic lymphocytic leukemia. The conserved cysteine and the conserved F or W are not part of the CDR3 here. Each record gives: clone size, V gene, J gene, CDR3 protein. The size of a clone is reported for some rows only, either as once, few or many, or as a class for expanded clones.

>-|TRBV5-4|TRBJ2-7
ASSPGAGSSYEQY
>few|TRBV15|TRBJ1-1
ATSTRQGARGGTEAF
>once|TRBV5-6|TRBJ1-1
ASSLRGRVAF
>few|TRBV19|TRBJ2-7
ASSPRTALRPEQY
>few|TRBV4-1|TRBJ1-2
ASSQGRGFGYT
>few|TRBV10-2|TRBJ2-2
ASSRDRHTGELF
>-|TRBV9|TRBJ2-1
ASSPREGGTNNEQF
>-|TRBV30|TRBJ1-2
AWSVIPMGYT
>-|TRBV19|TRBJ1-6
ASSISTGVHNSPLH
>-|TRBV29-1|TRBJ1-4
SVAAGPGEKLF